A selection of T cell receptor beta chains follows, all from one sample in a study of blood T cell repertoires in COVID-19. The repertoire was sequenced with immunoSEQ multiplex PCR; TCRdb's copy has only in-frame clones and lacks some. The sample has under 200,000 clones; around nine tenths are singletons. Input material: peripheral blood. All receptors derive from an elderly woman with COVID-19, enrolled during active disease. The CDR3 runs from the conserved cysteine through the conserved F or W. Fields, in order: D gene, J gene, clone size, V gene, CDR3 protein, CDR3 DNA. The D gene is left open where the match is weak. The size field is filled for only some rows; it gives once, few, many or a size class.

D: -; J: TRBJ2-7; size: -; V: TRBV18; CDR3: CASSPGQWAYEQYF; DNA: TGTGCCAGCTCACCAGGACAGTGGGCCTACGAGCAGTACTTC
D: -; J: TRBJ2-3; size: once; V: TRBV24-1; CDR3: CATSDSGTRGLDTQYF; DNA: TGTGCCACCAGTGATTCCGGGACAAGGGGTTTGGATACGCAGTATTTT
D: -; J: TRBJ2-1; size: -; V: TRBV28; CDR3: CAIGAVYNEQFF; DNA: TGTGCCATCGGAGCGGTGTACAATGAGCAGTTCTTC
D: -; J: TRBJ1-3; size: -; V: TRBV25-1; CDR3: CASSPRVGLSGNTIYF; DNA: TGTGCCAGCAGTCCAAGGGTGGGACTCTCTGGAAACACCATATATTTT
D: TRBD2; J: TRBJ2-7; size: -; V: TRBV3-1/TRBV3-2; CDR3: CASSQRLTSGSSEQYF; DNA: TGTGCCAGCAGCCAAAGACTGACTAGCGGGAGCTCCGAGCAGTACTTC
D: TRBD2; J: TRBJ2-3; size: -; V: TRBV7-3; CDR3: CASSLAGGSTDTQYF; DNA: TGTGCCAGCAGCTTAGCGGGAGGAAGCACAGATACGCAGTATTTT
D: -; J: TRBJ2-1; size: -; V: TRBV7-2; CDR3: CASSLGTASEQFF; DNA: TGTGCCAGCAGCTTAGGGACAGCTTCAGAGCAGTTCTTC
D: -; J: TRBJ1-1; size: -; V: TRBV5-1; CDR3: CASSPDGSEAFF; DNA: TGCGCCAGCAGCCCTGACGGGAGCGAAGCTTTCTTT
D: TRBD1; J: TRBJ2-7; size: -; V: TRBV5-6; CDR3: CASSRQGPYEQYF; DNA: TGTGCCAGCAGCCGACAGGGCCCCTACGAGCAGTACTTC
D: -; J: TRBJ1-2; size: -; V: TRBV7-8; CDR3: CASSLASHYGYTF; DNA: TGTGCCAGCAGCTTAGCCAGTCACTATGGCTACACCTTC
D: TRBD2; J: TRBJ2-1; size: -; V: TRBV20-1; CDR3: CSASTSGRPSSYNEQFF; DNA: TGCAGTGCTAGTACTAGCGGGAGGCCAAGCTCCTACAATGAGCAGTTCTTC
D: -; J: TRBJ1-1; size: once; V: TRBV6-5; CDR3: CASSPDGTSRKLAF; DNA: TGTGCCAGCAGTCCCGACGGGACATCTCGGAAGCTTGCCTTT
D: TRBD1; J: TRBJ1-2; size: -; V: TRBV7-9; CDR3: CASSSTSPGQGYYGYTF; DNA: TGTGCCAGCAGCTCTACTTCCCCGGGACAGGGTTACTATGGCTACACCTTC
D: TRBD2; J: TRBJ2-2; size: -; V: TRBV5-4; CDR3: CASSSGLALNTGELFF; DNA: TGTGCCAGCAGCTCGGGACTAGCGCTGAACACCGGGGAGCTGTTTTTT
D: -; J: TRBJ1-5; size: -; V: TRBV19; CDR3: CASRIDATYSNQPQHF; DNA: TGTGCCAGTAGAATAGACGCCACATATAGCAATCAGCCCCAGCATTTT
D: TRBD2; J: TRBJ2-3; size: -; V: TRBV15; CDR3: CATRRSGSGTDTQYF; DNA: TGTGCCACCAGGAGAAGCGGGAGCGGCACAGATACGCAGTATTTT
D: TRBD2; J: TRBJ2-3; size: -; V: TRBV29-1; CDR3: CSVSAGGWTDTQYF; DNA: TGCAGCGTTTCCGCGGGAGGGTGGACAGATACGCAGTATTTT
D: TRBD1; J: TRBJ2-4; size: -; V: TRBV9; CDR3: CASSVGGTGAAKNIQYF; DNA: TGTGCCAGCAGCGTAGGGGGGACAGGGGCAGCCAAAAACATTCAGTACTTC
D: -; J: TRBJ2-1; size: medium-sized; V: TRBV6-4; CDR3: CASSDGTSNEQFF; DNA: TGTGCCAGCAGTGACGGAACTAGTAATGAGCAGTTCTTC
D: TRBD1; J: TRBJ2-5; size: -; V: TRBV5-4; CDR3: CASSPGQGRGAETQYF; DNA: TGTGCCAGCAGCCCCGGACAGGGGAGAGGGGCAGAGACCCAGTACTTC
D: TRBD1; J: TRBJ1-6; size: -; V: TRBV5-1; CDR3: CASSLEGSDRSPLHF; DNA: TGCGCCAGCAGCTTGGAGGGTTCGGACAGGTCACCCCTCCACTTT
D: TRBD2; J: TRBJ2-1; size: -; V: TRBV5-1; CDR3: CASSLAPSGTGIEQFF; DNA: TGCGCCAGCAGCTTGGCCCCTAGCGGGACCGGGATTGAGCAGTTCTTC
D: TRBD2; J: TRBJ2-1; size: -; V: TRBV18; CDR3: CASSPEGVLAGGGEQFF; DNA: TGTGCCAGCTCACCAGAAGGGGTTCTAGCGGGAGGAGGTGAGCAGTTCTTC
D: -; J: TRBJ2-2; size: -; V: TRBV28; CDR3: CASTYADLNTGELFF; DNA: TGTGCCAGCACTTACGCTGACTTGAACACCGGGGAGCTGTTTTTT
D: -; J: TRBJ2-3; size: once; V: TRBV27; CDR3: CASSYTGPDTQYF; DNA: TGTGCCAGCAGTTATACAGGGCCAGATACGCAGTATTTT
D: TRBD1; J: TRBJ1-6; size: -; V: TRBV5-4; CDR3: CAFRDSEDNSPLHF; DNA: TGTGCCTTCCGGGACAGCGAAGATAATTCACCCCTCCACTTT
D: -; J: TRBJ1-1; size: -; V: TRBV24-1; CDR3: CATSDASSGDTEAFF; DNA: TGTGCCACCAGTGATGCTTCCAGCGGAGACACTGAAGCTTTCTTT
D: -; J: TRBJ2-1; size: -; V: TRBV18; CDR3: CASSPPVVNEQFF; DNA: TGTGCCAGCTCACCACCGGTAGTTAATGAGCAGTTCTTC
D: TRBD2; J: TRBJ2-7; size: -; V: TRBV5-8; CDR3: CASAPNGASGAYEQYF; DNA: TGTGCCAGCGCACCCAACGGGGCTAGCGGAGCCTACGAGCAGTACTTC
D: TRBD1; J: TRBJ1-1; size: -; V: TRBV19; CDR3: CASSWQGADNTEAFF; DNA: TGTGCCAGTAGTTGGCAGGGGGCGGATAACACTGAAGCTTTCTTT
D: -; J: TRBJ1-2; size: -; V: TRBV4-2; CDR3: CASSQVSDGKNYGYTF; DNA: TGTGCCAGCAGCCAAGTTAGCGACGGTAAAAACTATGGCTACACCTTC
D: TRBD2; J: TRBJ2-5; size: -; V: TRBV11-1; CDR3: CASSARGLAGVETQYF; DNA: TGTGCCAGCAGCGCCCGGGGACTAGCGGGTGTCGAGACCCAGTACTTC
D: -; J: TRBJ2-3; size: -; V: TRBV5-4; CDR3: CASSGGRLLSDTQYF; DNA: TGTGCCAGCAGCGGCGGTAGGTTGCTGTCGGATACGCAGTATTTT
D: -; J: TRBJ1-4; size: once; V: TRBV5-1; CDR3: CASKRELQEKLFF; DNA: TGCGCCAGCAAGAGGGAGTTACAAGAAAAACTGTTTTTT
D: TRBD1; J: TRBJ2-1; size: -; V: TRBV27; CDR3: CASSPLTGSPYNEQFF; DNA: TGTGCCAGCAGTCCCTTGACAGGGAGTCCCTACAATGAGCAGTTCTTC
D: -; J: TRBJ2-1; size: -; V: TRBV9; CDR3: CASSVEDQGRWNEQFF; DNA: TGTGCCAGCAGCGTAGAGGACCAGGGAAGGTGGAATGAGCAGTTCTTC